The 5 T cell receptor beta chains reported below all come from one sample, sequenced in a study of T cell responses to AZD1222 COVID-19 vaccine. Only in-frame clones appear in the TCRdb table, and some are missing; sequencing was by immunoSEQ multiplex PCR. The sample lists 150,000 to 190,000 clones, about nine tenths occurring once. Sequenced material: peripheral blood, taken after recovery from COVID-19. The receptor set was obtained from an adult who had recovered from COVID-19.

J is TRBJ2-1 and V is TRBV19; TRBD1 agrees at 8 bases. V shed 7 bases, J shed 4 bases, and the junction held 6 bases outside the gene matches. Germline V CDR1 and CDR2: LNHDA, SQIVND (reference sequence). The CDR3 consists of 14 residues. Here the CDR3 DNA reads TGTGCCAGTACGAGACAGGGGAATTACAATGAGCAGTTCTTC. This codes for CASTRQGNYNEQFF.

This chain connects TRBV6-2 or TRBV6-3 to TRBJ2-1; D unresolved. CDR1 MNHEY and CDR2 SVGEGT come from the germline V gene. V lost 4 bases to trimming and J lost 3 bases, with 4 bases between them. This CDR3 has 12 residues. The CDR3 sequence: CASSSGYNEQFF. The CDR3 DNA sequence: TGTGCCAGCAGTTCGGGCTACAATGAGCAGTTCTTC.

The gene calls are TRBV7-3 and TRBJ2-2; D gene uncertain. Germline V gene lookup returns CDR1 SGHTA and CDR2 FQGTGA. The V end lost 2 bases, the J end lost 6 bases, and 4 bases lay between the germline ends. CDR3 length equals 12 residues. CDR3 region: CASSLPPGELFF. CDR3 nucleotides: TGTGCCAGCAGCTTACCCCCCGGGGAGCTGTTTTTT.

The V and J genes are TRBV27 and TRBJ1-3; 8 bases line up with TRBD1. The CDR3 covers 16 residues. The V and J ends lost 5 bases and 2 bases, in that order; junction bases with no gene match: 8. The germline CDR1 and CDR2 sequences are MNHEY and SMNVEV (reference sequence). The CDR3 protein is CASSASQGEAGNTIYF. CDR3 nucleotides: TGTGCCAGCAGTGCCTCACAGGGGGAGGCTGGAAACACCATATATTTT.

The chain has TRBV5-4 and TRBJ2-3; 9 nucleotides line up with TRBD2. V was pared by 0 bases and J by 0 bases, with 14 bases of the junction left unmatched. Germline V gene lookup returns CDR1 SGHNT and CDR2 YYREEE (reference sequence). CDR3 length: 20 amino acids. Here the CDR3 reads CASSLAVAGVGAISTDTQYF. The CDR3 DNA follows: TGTGCCAGCAGCTTGGCGGTAGCGGGAGTGGGCGCAATTAGCACAGATACGCAGTATTTT.